Shown below are 21 T cell receptor beta chains from a single sample sequenced in a study of post-analysis software for immune sequencing data (dated by TCRdb to 2014 to 2015). The study at large found these results: About five TRBV segments, including TRBV5-6, TRBV5-1 and TRBV20-1, were significantly more frequent in patients than controls.

These receptors' targets are unknown. Library preparation employed PCR. These reads were obtained on an Illumina HiSeq 2500. To reduce PCR and sequencing biases, unique molecular identifiers were built into the TCR beta cDNA libraries. TCRdb's own reprocessing of the public reads used fastp at Q25 and MiXCR and kept productive beta chains. Each CDR3 protein gets just one entry, which takes the most common genes and DNA from the rows behind it. This sample gives 750,000 to 900,000 distinct CDR3 sequences in total; 46% of them show up just once. The ten largest clones take up 4.9% of the sample. The sequenced sample consisted of blood. The receptors stem from a girl between 10 and 17 years old with multiple sclerosis.

This chain joins TRBV20-1 and TRBJ2-3; 11 bases line up with TRBD2. There are 13 residues in the CDR3. The germline gives CDR1 DFQATT, CDR2 SNEGSKA (reference sequence). Losses at the gene ends were 7 bases for V and 6 bases for J; bases not matched to a gene: 6. The CDR3 coding sequence is TGCAGTGGGGCGATAGCGGGGGGGGATACGCAGTATTTT. Protein sequence: CSGAIAGGDTQYF.

This clonotype was recorded a few times. The genes are TRBV6-1 and TRBJ2-1; 13 nucleotides align to TRBD2. Germline-derived CDR1 and CDR2 are MNHNS and SASEGT. The V segment lost 5 bases and the J segment 7 bases; nucleotides outside the gene matches: 20. CDR3 length: 20 amino acids. In nucleotides, the CDR3 is TGTGCCAGCAGTTTAGCGCCCGGGACTAGCGGGAACATTATGGGGAATGAGCAGTTCTTC. Protein sequence: CASSLAPGTSGNIMGNEQFF.

This clonotype was seen more than once but under ten times. The chain uses TRBV29-1 and TRBJ1-4, with TRBD1 as a possible D gene (6 bases). This CDR3 has 12 residues. Germline-derived CDR1 and CDR2 are SQVTM and ANQGSEA. The CDR3 spells CAGVGTNEKLFF. The CDR3 DNA reads as TGCGCAGGGGTAGGGACTAATGAAAAACTGTTTTTT.

A few counts support this clonotype. Mismatch with germline at one junction end may stem from a read error. The rearrangement joins TRBV4-1 to TRBJ1-2, with TRBD1 as a possible D gene (5 bases). CDR3 length: 16 amino acids. The germline gives CDR1 MGHRA, CDR2 YSYEKL. CDR3 DNA sequence: TGCGTCAGCAGCCTCGGGGAAGACAGAGCTAACTATGGCTACACCTTC. Residues: CVSSLGEDRANYGYTF.

The chain links TRBV20-1 to TRBJ2-7, with 9 bases matching TRBD2. Germline V gene lookup returns CDR1 DFQATT and CDR2 SNEGSKA (reference sequence). V lost 2 bases to trimming and J lost 0 bases; unmatched junction nucleotides: 8. The CDR3 loop spans 16 amino acids. The CDR3 DNA reads as TGCAGTGCTAGACCAGTGACTAGCGGAAACTCCTACGAGCAGTACTTC. Its translation is CSARPVTSGNSYEQYF.

The table lists this clonotype with a few counts. V usage is TRBV6-2 or TRBV6-3 and J usage is TRBJ2-5, with D tentatively TRBD1 or TRBD2 (6 bases each). Per the germline V gene, CDR1 is MNHEY and CDR2 is SVGEGT. The V gene lost 7 bases and the J gene lost 4 bases, with 16 bases spanning the gap. The length of the CDR3 is 14 residues. The CDR3 reads CASTLEGEAETQYF. The CDR3 nucleotides read TGTGCCAGCACTCTCGAGGGGGAGGCAGAGACCCAGTACTTC.

The chain carries TRBV7-9 and TRBJ2-7, with 7 bases matching TRBD2. From germline, CDR1 is SEHNR and CDR2 FQNEAQ (reference sequence). The CDR3 sequence is 16 residues long. Trimming at V came to 5 bases and at J to 4 bases, leaving 14 bases not matched to a gene. The CDR3, as DNA: TGTGCCAGCAGCCCTTCTGGCAGCGGGGACCTATACGAGCAGTACTTC. Protein sequence: CASSPSGSGDLYEQYF.

The V and J genes are TRBV29-1 and TRBJ2-7; maybe TRBD1 (5 bases). V was pared by 2 bases and J by 4 bases, with 9 bases between. Looked up from germline, CDR1 is SQVTM and CDR2 is ANQGSEA. This CDR3 region has 12 residues. In DNA, the CDR3 is TGCAGCGTTGAAAGCCAGGGATACGAGCAGTACTTC. Translation gives CSVESQGYEQYF.

The table lists this clonotype with a few counts. CDR3 sequence reads: CASSNRDNEQFF. DNA of the CDR3: TGTGCCAGCAGCAACAGGGACAATGAGCAGTTCTTC. The gene calls are TRBV7-2 and TRBJ2-1, with D maybe TRBD1 (6 bases). The CDR3 runs 12 residues. The V and J ends lost 5 bases and 5 bases respectively, with 7 bases between them. Germline V lookup: CDR1 SGHTA, CDR2 FQGNSA.

The rearrangement joins TRBV7-9 to TRBJ2-5; D is undetermined. This CDR3 contains 13 residues. Germline lookup yields CDR1 SEHNR and CDR2 FQNEAQ (reference sequence). The V end lost 3 bases, the J end lost 4 bases, and 9 bases lay between the germline ends. The CDR3 DNA reads TGTGCCAGCAGCTTCCCCCGAGGAGAGACCCAGTACTTC. Its translation is CASSFPRGETQYF. Full variable domain (remainder filled in from reference TRBV7-9 and TRBJ2-5): DTGVSQNPRHKITKRGQNVTFRCDPISEHNRLYWYRQTLGQGPEFLTYFQNEAQLEKSRLLSDRFSAERPKGSFSTLEIQRTEQGDSAMYLCASSFPRGETQYFGPGTRLLVL.

The chain links TRBV7-8 to TRBJ1-6; TRBD1 matches at 7 bases. CDR1 is SGHVS and CDR2 is FQNEAQ in the germline V gene. This CDR3 spans 14 amino acids. The ends lost 5 bases at V and 9 bases at J; junction bases unmatched: 7. CDR3 DNA: TGTGCCAGCAGCCCCGGACAGGCTGGTTCACCCCTCCACTTT. This gives the protein CASSPGQAGSPLHF.

The chain recombines TRBV5-1 with TRBJ2-5; 9 nucleotides agree with TRBD1. Germline V gene data show CDR1 as SGHRS and CDR2 as YFSETQ. Losses at the gene ends were 6 bases for V and 1 base for J; bases not matched to a gene: 7. The CDR3 extends over 15 amino acids. As DNA, the CDR3 is TGCGCCAGCACCCGGACAGGGGTTGGCCAAGAGACCCAGTACTTC. Protein: CASTRTGVGQETQYF.

The chain employs TRBV20-1 and TRBJ2-1, with D hard to call. The length of the CDR3 is 14 residues. Trimming removed 2 bases at V and 5 bases at J, with 13 bases between. Germline CDR1 DFQATT, CDR2 SNEGSKA (reference sequence). CDR3 region: CSARPSRLNNEQFF. CDR3 nucleotide sequence: TGCAGTGCTAGACCATCTCGCCTAAACAATGAGCAGTTCTTC.

V usage is TRBV12-3 or TRBV12-4 and J usage is TRBJ2-7; TRBD2 agrees at 8 bases. The CDR3 contains 14 residues. The ends lost 7 bases at V and 0 bases at J; junction bases unmatched: 5. The CDR3 sequence is CASTLTSVSYEQYF. The CDR3 DNA reads as TGTGCCAGCACCCTGACTAGCGTCTCCTACGAGCAGTACTTC.

Concerning this clonotype itself: This may be a read error, as it is one base from a much larger clone. The rearrangement joins TRBV10-2 to TRBJ2-5; the D is unclear. V was trimmed by 6 bases and J by 11 bases, leaving 22 bases between them. Per the germline V gene, CDR1 is WSHSY and CDR2 is SAAADI. This CDR3 spans 14 amino acids. This chain's CDR3 is CASSAKGLQNEQYF. DNA for the CDR3: TGCGCCAGCAGCGCGAAAGGCCTACAAAATGAGCAGTACTTC.

The chain recombines TRBV28 with TRBJ2-1, with TRBD1 identical over 10 bases. Germline V gives CDR1 MDHEN, CDR2 SYDVKM. Trimming cost V 5 bases and J 9 bases; bases outside gene matches: 10. CDR3 size: 15 residues. This CDR3 is CASSPPGTGASEQFF. DNA for the CDR3: TGTGCCAGCAGTCCCCCCGGGACAGGGGCCAGTGAGCAGTTCTTC. Filled out from reference TRBV28 and TRBJ2-1, the complete variable domain reads DVKVTQSSRYLVKRTGEKVFLECVQDMDHENMFWYRQDPGLGLRLIYFSYDVKMKEKGDIPEGYSVSREKKERFSLILESASTNQTSMYLCASSPPGTGASEQFFGPGTRLTVL.

The chain combines TRBV12-3 or TRBV12-4 with TRBJ2-5; D tentatively reads TRBD1 or TRBD2 (5 bases each). This CDR3 is built from 17 residues. V shed 3 bases and J shed 11 bases, with 28 bases lying between them. The CDR3 DNA reads as TGTGCCAGCAGTTTCTGGGACCATTCCGGGGAATTAAGGGAGCAGTACTTC. Its translation is CASSFWDHSGELREQYF.

The chain is built from TRBV7-2 and TRBJ2-1; D is uncertain. CDR1 is SGHTA and CDR2 is FQGNSA in the germline V gene. V shed 5 bases and J shed 8 bases, with 10 bases lying between them. CDR3 length: 12 amino acids. The CDR3 loop is CASSRQTDEQFF. The DNA for the CDR3 is TGTGCCAGCAGCCGGCAGACGGATGAGCAGTTCTTC.

The V and J genes are TRBV4-2 and TRBJ2-5, with 9 bases aligning to TRBD1. The last part of the DNA fits TRBJ2-7 better; the J call may be wrong. CDR1 and CDR2 (germline): LGHNA, YNFKEQ. The length of the CDR3 is 15 residues. In nucleotides, the CDR3 is TGTGCCAGCAGCCAACCGGGACAGGGTTTATCCGAGCAGTACTTC. Its translation is CASSQPGQGLSEQYF.

CDR3 nucleotide sequence: TGTGCTACTTCAGGCGGGAGAGTCACAGATACGCAGTATTTT. Residues: CATSGGRVTDTQYF. The genes are TRBV12-5 and TRBJ2-3; 7 bases are a match to TRBD2. CDR1 is LGHNT, CDR2 FRNRAP, per germline. With 10 bases clipped from V and 2 bases from J, the junction kept 9 bases outside the gene matches. This CDR3 region has 14 residues.

The count of this clonotype is one. V gene TRBV24-1 combines with J gene TRBJ2-6; D uncertain. The ends were cut back, 3 bases at V and 8 bases at J, with 16 bases in the middle. CDR3 length: 16 amino acids. The germline V gene has CDR1 KGHDR and CDR2 SFDVKD. CDR3 loop: CATSDPTTGETNVLTF. CDR3 sequence (DNA): TGTGCCACCAGTGATCCAACGACTGGCGAAACCAACGTCCTGACTTTC.